This T cell receptor beta chain emerged from a study of T cell clonality in common variable immunodeficiency. This clone was seen ten or more times. The antigen is undetermined. The CDR3 extends 3 residues past the end of the read, so its final part is completed from the germline J gene. The length of the CDR3 is 15 residues. CDR1 and CDR2 from the germline V gene are SNHLY and FYNNEI. Trimming removed 3 bases from V and 0 bases from J, with 9 bases in between. The data were produced by immunoSEQ multiplex PCR, yet TCRdb's version contains in-frame clones alone and is incomplete. The repertoire yields about 81,000 clones, none seen only once; the top ten contain 0.8%. Patients and controls were mostly of Caucasian heritage. Findings and caveats of the study: Patient heterogeneity in the CVID cohort limited correlations between repertoire features and clinical complications. Fewer TCRbeta clones were shared among CVID subjects than controls.

Sequencing was done on a sample of peripheral blood mononuclear cells. The TCR was taken from a person aged 18 to 75 in good health. The chain has TRBV2 and TRBJ1-5; D is ambiguous. CDR3 DNA (partial): TGTGCCAGCAGTGACCTTGCGAATAGCAATCAGCCC. Protein sequence: CASSDLANSNQP. The whole CDR3 reads CASSDLANSNQPQHF.